These T cell receptor beta chains were read from a single sample in a study of cytomegalovirus exposure and HLA in healthy donors. Method: immunoSEQ multiplex PCR; TCRdb's copy keeps in-frame clones and lacks some. This sample has about 69,000 clones, with about 73% found just once. Sequences were obtained from PBMCs. Every receptor here comes from a woman aged 55-69 years in good health and CMV-seropositive. The CDR3 runs from the conserved cysteine through the conserved F or W. The order of the fields is D gene, J gene, clone size, V gene, CDR3 protein, CDR3 DNA. A D gene is named only where the DNA matches it firmly. Where a row states a size, it is once, few, many or the class of an expanded clone; other rows omit it.

D: NA; J: TRBJ1-5; size: NA; V: TRBV2; CDR3: CASTGEGQPQHF; DNA: TGTGCCAGCACTGGAGAGGGTCAGCCCCAGCATTTT
D: TRBD2; J: TRBJ2-3; size: NA; V: TRBV6-1; CDR3: CASSEVGLAAYVDTQYF; DNA: TGTGCCAGCAGTGAAGTGGGACTAGCGGCTTATGTAGATACGCAGTATTTT
D: NA; J: TRBJ2-7; size: NA; V: TRBV4-2; CDR3: CASSQDFHSNSYEQYF; DNA: TGTGCCAGCAGCCAAGATTTTCACTCAAACTCCTACGAGCAGTACTTC
D: TRBD1; J: TRBJ1-1; size: NA; V: TRBV5-4; CDR3: CASSSQRQGENTEAFF; DNA: TGTGCCAGCAGCTCCCAGAGACAGGGTGAAAACACTGAAGCTTTCTTT
D: TRBD2; J: TRBJ2-7; size: NA; V: TRBV6-5; CDR3: CASRLAGGPYEQYF; DNA: TGTGCCAGCAGGTTAGCGGGAGGACCATACGAGCAGTACTTC
D: TRBD1; J: TRBJ2-7; size: NA; V: TRBV27; CDR3: CASTRGQGGYEQYF; DNA: TGTGCCAGCACGAGGGGACAGGGGGGCTACGAGCAGTACTTC
D: NA; J: TRBJ1-1; size: NA; V: TRBV6-6; CDR3: CASRKQGSEAFF; DNA: TGTGCCAGCAGAAAACAGGGATCTGAAGCTTTCTTT
D: TRBD2; J: TRBJ2-1; size: NA; V: TRBV30; CDR3: CAWSQAGGHLNEQFF; DNA: TGTGCCTGGAGTCAAGCGGGAGGGCACCTCAATGAGCAGTTCTTC
D: NA; J: TRBJ1-2; size: NA; V: TRBV5-4; CDR3: CASSRGGNYGYTF; DNA: TGTGCCAGCAGCCGAGGGGGTAACTATGGCTACACCTTC
D: NA; J: TRBJ1-2; size: once; V: TRBV19; CDR3: CASSISPGLYGYTF; DNA: TGTGCCAGTAGTATAAGTCCGGGACTATATGGCTACACCTTC
D: NA; J: TRBJ2-2; size: NA; V: TRBV10-3; CDR3: CAISGAPADTGELFF; DNA: TGTGCCATCAGTGGGGCCCCAGCGGACACCGGGGAGCTGTTTTTT
D: TRBD2; J: TRBJ2-1; size: NA; V: TRBV6-1; CDR3: CASRVWREAYNEQFF; DNA: TGTGCCAGCAGGGTCTGGCGGGAGGCTTACAATGAGCAGTTCTTC
D: TRBD2; J: TRBJ2-7; size: NA; V: TRBV5-4; CDR3: CASSLAGGSYEQYF; DNA: TGTGCCAGCAGCTTGGCGGGAGGGTCCTACGAGCAGTACTTC
D: TRBD1; J: TRBJ1-1; size: NA; V: TRBV30; CDR3: CAWSVRVRTGYNRAFF; DNA: TGTGCCTGGAGTGTACGAGTCAGGACAGGATACAACCGGGCTTTCTTT
D: NA; J: TRBJ2-7; size: few; V: TRBV19; CDR3: CASSLSVGGSYEQYF; DNA: TGTGCCAGTAGTCTCTCAGTGGGGGGTTCCTACGAGCAGTACTTC
D: NA; J: TRBJ1-2; size: NA; V: TRBV19; CDR3: CASTTINSYGYTF; DNA: TGTGCCAGTACCACAATTAACAGCTATGGCTACACCTTC
D: NA; J: TRBJ2-4; size: NA; V: TRBV4-1; CDR3: CASSQTTLKVLAKNIQYF; DNA: TGCGCCAGCAGCCAAACGACACTCAAAGTACTAGCCAAAAACATTCAGTACTTC
D: NA; J: TRBJ2-3; size: NA; V: TRBV6-6; CDR3: CAALREGWDTQYF; DNA: TGTGCCGCCCTTAGAGAGGGCTGGGATACGCAGTATTTT
D: TRBD2; J: TRBJ2-4; size: NA; V: TRBV5-1; CDR3: CASSNPGGAKNIQYF; DNA: TGCGCCAGCAGCAATCCGGGGGGTGCCAAAAACATTCAGTACTTC
D: TRBD1; J: TRBJ1-5; size: few; V: TRBV6-1; CDR3: CASTGQGWDQPQHF; DNA: TGTGCCAGCACGGGACAGGGGTGGGATCAGCCCCAGCATTTT
D: NA; J: TRBJ1-3; size: NA; V: TRBV11-2; CDR3: CASSPSIGGNTIYF; DNA: TGTGCCAGCAGTCCCTCAATTGGCGGAAACACCATATATTTT
D: NA; J: TRBJ2-2; size: NA; V: TRBV19; CDR3: CASSISALGGGELFF; DNA: TGTGCCAGTAGTATTTCAGCCCTAGGAGGCGGGGAGCTGTTTTTT
D: NA; J: TRBJ2-5; size: NA; V: TRBV6-5; CDR3: CASSYSPGVGETQYF; DNA: TGTGCCAGCAGTTACTCGCCGGGGGTAGGAGAGACCCAGTACTTC